Detailed here is one T cell receptor (beta chain). This specimen belongs to a study of early T cells in non-severe SARS-CoV-2 infection. MiXCR was run by TCRdb on the 5' RACE reads, yielding one entry per CDR3 protein. The data show tens of thousands of distinct CDR3 sequences, with roughly 10% seen just once and around 4.4% held by the top ten. From germline, CDR1 is KGHSH and CDR2 LQKENI. Trimming left V 2 bases short and J 5 bases short, with 13 bases between. The CDR3 has 15 residues. Sequencing was carried out using whole blood. This receptor was identified in an adult who was a healthcare worker with PCR-confirmed SARS-CoV-2 infection or an uninfected control (not recorded which). The chain uses TRBV18 and TRBJ2-1; weak D call: TRBD2 (5 bases). Written as DNA, the CDR3 is TGTGCCAGCTCACCATCCGGGGTGCCGCACAATGAGCAGTTCTTC. Its translation: CASSPSGVPHNEQFF.